A selection of T cell receptor beta chains follows, all from one sample in a study of OX40 agonist ivuxolimab in advanced cancers. Profiled with immunoSEQ multiplex PCR; TCRdb holds only in-frame clones, not every one. This table holds more than 85,000 clones, roughly nine tenths found once. Sequences were derived from CD4+ or CD8+ T cells sorted from blood, sampled in a trial of the OX40 agonist ivuxolimab. Receptors were obtained from an adult with an advanced solid tumor such as melanoma, head and neck, liver or kidney cancer. Each CDR3 is given with its conserved first and last residue. The D gene is left open where the match is weak. Only part of the rows carry a size: once, few, many, or a class if the clone is expanded.

d_call | j_call | v_call | clone_size | cdr3_nt | cdr3_aa
TRBD2 | TRBJ2-3 | TRBV6-6 | once | TGTGCCAGCACTCTCCGACTAGCGGAGAGCACAGATACGCAGTATTTT | CASTLRLAESTDTQYF
. | TRBJ2-4 | TRBV4-3 | . | TGCGCCAGCAGCCAAGATCGTGGATCCAAAAACATTCAGTACTTC | CASSQDRGSKNIQYF
. | TRBJ1-1 | TRBV7-2 | . | TGTGCCAGCAGCTTAGCGGGGCCGAACACTGAAGCTTTCTTT | CASSLAGPNTEAFF
. | TRBJ2-1 | TRBV19 | . | TGTGCCAGTAGTCCAGGCCCCATCAATGAGCAGTTCTTC | CASSPGPINEQFF
. | TRBJ2-3 | TRBV7-2 | . | TGTGCCAGCGCCGGGACGCGACCTAGCACAGATACGCAGTATTTT | CASAGTRPSTDTQYF
. | TRBJ2-7 | TRBV10-3 | . | TGTGCCATCAGTACCCTAGGAGTCTCCTACGAGCAGTACTTC | CAISTLGVSYEQYF
. | TRBJ2-5 | TRBV6-5 | . | TGTGCCAGCAGTTACTCGCCTCAGATGCCCCAAGAGACCCAGTACTTC | CASSYSPQMPQETQYF
TRBD1 | TRBJ1-2 | TRBV16 | . | TGTGCCAGCAGAGACCCAGGGGGCAATGTCTATGGCTACACCTTC | CASRDPGGNVYGYTF
. | TRBJ1-2 | TRBV7-6 | . | TGTGCCAGCAGCTTAGACAGGGCGGGGTATGGCTACACCTTC | CASSLDRAGYGYTF
TRBD1 | TRBJ2-7 | TRBV6-5 | . | TGTGCCAGCAAAAACAGGGGGCTTCCCTACGAGCAGTACTTC | CASKNRGLPYEQYF
TRBD1 | TRBJ1-1 | TRBV2 | . | TGTGCCAGCACCGTCCCGGGACAGGGCCGGAACACTGAAGCTTTCTTT | CASTVPGQGRNTEAFF
TRBD1 | TRBJ1-2 | TRBV29-1 | . | TGCAGCGTTGCTGGTAGGGGGCAAATCTATGGCTACACCTTC | CSVAGRGQIYGYTF
. | TRBJ1-5 | TRBV5-8 | . | TGTGCCAGCAGCTGGCACCAGGGAGGCAATCAGCCCCAGCATTTT | CASSWHQGGNQPQHF